Included here is one T cell receptor (beta chain) sequence, with context. No antigen is known for it. This CDR3 is 20 amino acids long. The sample comes from a study of cytomegalovirus exposure and HLA in healthy donors. Both 60 Vbeta primers and 13 Jbeta primers went into the PCR. Generated by immunoSEQ multiplex PCR, the TCRdb table keeps only in-frame clones and is missing some. Of about 150,000 clones in the sample, about 80% were seen once. Study-wide results and caveats: The study listed under 200 cytomegalovirus-associated TCR beta chains.

Sequenced material: PBMCs. This sequence originates from a woman in her forties or fifties in good health and CMV-seropositive. The chain employs TRBV21-1 and TRBJ2-3; the table assigns TRBD2, which was not confirmed against the DNA. TRBV21-1 has pseudogene status. CDR3 sequence (DNA): TGTGCCAGCAGCAAAGATCACCTAACTAGCGGGGTTCCCCATACAGATACGCAGTATTTT. Its protein is CASSKDHLTSGVPHTDTQYF.